The 9 T cell receptor beta chains in this list originate from one sample, sequenced in a study of T cells in Graves' hyperthyroidism and ophthalmopathy. The TCR beta CDR3 regions underwent amplification using RNA transcripts as the source. The HTBI set primed first-round TCR CDR3 RT-PCR. TCRdb re-called the multiplex PCR reads through MiXCR, storing one row per CDR3 protein. The data show around 690,000 distinct CDR3 sequences, around 15% seen once. Sample: blood. These receptors all come from a man aged 50 to 60 with Graves' hyperthyroidism.

The rearrangement links TRBV7-2 to TRBJ2-7; no firm D call. V was pared by 4 bases and J by 0 bases, with 7 bases between. CDR3 length: 13 residues. Germline values: CDR1 SGHTA, CDR2 FQGNSA. The DNA for the CDR3 is TGTGCCAGCAGCTCCTTCACCTCCTACGAGCAGTACTTC. Encoded protein: CASSSFTSYEQYF.

This chain joins TRBV29-1 and TRBJ2-7; D is tentatively TRBD1 or TRBD2 (6 bases each). This CDR3 is built from 17 residues. V lost 6 bases and J 3 bases, leaving 27 bases between the germline ends. Germline CDR1 reads SQVTM; CDR2 reads ANQGSEA. CDR3 sequence (DNA): TGCAGCGTGACGACTAGGGAAGAGAAGGGGGAATACTACGAGCAGTACTTC. Amino acid sequence: CSVTTREEKGEYYEQYF.

This clonotype has just a few counts. This chain links TRBV7-3 with TRBJ2-5; 7 nucleotides agree with TRBD1. V trimming: 5 bases; J trimming: 7 bases; junction bases outside the gene matches: 10. From germline, CDR1 is SGHTA and CDR2 FQGTGA. The CDR3 contains 14 residues. CDR3 region: CASSPRDSVGTQYF. As DNA, the CDR3 is TGTGCCAGCAGCCCCCGGGACAGCGTAGGGACCCAGTACTTC.

As concerns this clonotype: Since a much larger clone is just one base distant, this may be a read error. This chain connects TRBV2 to TRBJ2-1; 9 nucleotides align to TRBD2. Germline lookup yields CDR1 SNHLY and CDR2 FYNNEI. The CDR3 is 15 amino acids. Trimming took 11 bases from V and 2 from J; bases not matched to a gene: 10. CDR3 loop: CAGGVAGAAYNEQFF. CDR3 in DNA: TGTGCCGGCGGGGTAGCGGGAGCCGCCTACAATGAGCAGTTCTTC.

This chain links TRBV11-2 with TRBJ2-2; 11 bases are a match to TRBD2. This CDR3 is built from 20 residues. V was pared by 2 bases and J by 2 bases, with 13 bases of the junction left unmatched. Germline values: CDR1 SGHAT, CDR2 FQNNGV. CDR3 region: CASSLLRLAGGRGNTGELFF. In DNA form, the CDR3 reads TGTGCCAGCAGCTTACTCCGGCTAGCGGGAGGCCGGGGAAACACCGGGGAGCTGTTTTTT.

At least ten counts were recorded for this clonotype. J is TRBJ2-7 and V is TRBV10-3; D gene unclear. From germline, CDR1 is ENHRY and CDR2 SYGVKD. The CDR3 extends over 16 amino acids. With 0 bases removed from V and 1 base from J, the gap between germline ends came to 13 bases. CDR3 in amino acids: CAISESGQPTSYEQYF. For the CDR3, the DNA is TGTGCCATCAGTGAGTCTGGGCAGCCAACGTCCTACGAGCAGTACTTC.

Only a few counts were recorded for this clonotype. This chain connects TRBV19 to TRBJ2-7, with D perhaps being TRBD1 or TRBD2 (5 bases each). V shed 8 bases and J shed 3 bases, with 20 bases lying between them. The CDR3 is 15 amino acids. Per the germline V gene, CDR1 is LNHDA and CDR2 is SQIVND (reference sequence). As DNA, the CDR3 is TGTGCCAGTTGCGGTGGGGGACCCGCTGACTACGAGCAGTACTTC. This codes for CASCGGGPADYEQYF.

This chain uses TRBV30 with TRBJ1-5; D unresolved. V was trimmed by 0 bases and J by 5 bases, leaving 11 bases between them. CDR1 GTSNPN and CDR2 SVGIG come from the germline V gene (reference sequence). This CDR3 region has 14 residues. Here the CDR3 reads CAWSVPGLDQPQHF. The CDR3 bases are TGTGCCTGGAGTGTACCCGGTCTTGATCAGCCCCAGCATTTT.

The chain recombines TRBV10-3 with TRBJ1-2; D ambiguous. Germline V lookup: CDR1 ENHRY, CDR2 SYGVKD. The CDR3 totals 14 residues. V gave up 3 bases and J gave up 6 bases, with 14 bases separating them. CDR3 nucleotides: TGTGCCATCAGTGATTCGGGTCGGAAACATGGCTACACCTTC. Its protein is CAISDSGRKHGYTF.